This T cell receptor (beta chain) was captured by sequencing in a study of cytomegalovirus exposure and HLA in healthy donors (dated by TCRdb to 2015 to 2018). About the study as a whole: According to an earlier analysis of a few hundred of the donors, some 180 million T cells yielded 117 million unique TCR beta sequences and 250 to 350 Gb of sequence data. An early release covering roughly 600 HLA-typed donors comprised approximately 300 gigabases of sequencing data and 85 million to 100 million unique TCR sequences. The genetic ancestry cluster associated with self-reported Caucasian donors included 65% to 90% of the roughly 400 genotyped donors. The study aimed to test whether signatures of past pathogen exposure could be identified by cataloging public T cell receptors. The study profiled the T cell repertoires of 500 to 800 subjects by immunosequencing and related them to cytomegalovirus serostatus. A separate validation cohort of about 110 different subjects was used in addition to the 666-subject first cohort. The study combined high-throughput TCR immunosequencing, statistical association of individual TCRs with disease status, and machine learning to predict cytomegalovirus infection status. To study patterns of TCR occurrence, a later analysis re-analyzed previously published TCR beta repertoires from 666 donors and added high-resolution HLA genotyping. Rather than drawing on any new phenotypic data, the later analysis identified candidate immune exposures from TCR beta sequences and the way those sequences occurred across donors. In an earlier analysis of 587 of the donors, high-throughput TCR beta sequencing was used to judge whether each TCR beta V gene segment behaved as functional or pseudogenic. Donor age, sex, ethnicity and CMV serostatus were collected together with the repertoire data. A later genetic analysis took genome-wide SNP genotypes for about 60% of the roughly 670 donors and used that subset as a discovery cohort. Every repertoire in the discovery cohort had been generated on one and the same sequencing platform. Both class I and class II loci were covered by HLA typing, at four-digit resolution. The number of typed donors differed by locus: about 629-630 for A, B, C, DRB1 and DQB1; 500 to 550 for DQA1; fewer than 610 for DPA1; and around 470 for DPB1. A few DR-DQ haplotypes were handled as single units for association and clustering because linkage in the cohort was strong. On average, 235,054 unique TCR beta nucleotide sequences were sequenced per donor among fewer than 500 genotyped donors of the cohort, with around 19% of those sequences being non-productive.

The paper as a whole reports these results and caveats: An association between a missense DCLRE1C variant and V-gene and J-gene trimming of TCR beta chains was found in a later genetic analysis and replicated in an independent cohort. According to the authors, the approach could potentially be generalized to other disease states and immunological phenotypes. An earlier analysis of roughly 570 of the donors showed that most TCR beta V segments appeared in productive rearrangements either about 87% or about 30% of the time, which broadly matched IMGT annotations. A few of the identified cytomegalovirus-associated TCR beta chains were confirmed in vitro to be specific for cytomegalovirus antigens. Linkage disequilibrium might explain the correlated functional status among segregating V segments, but an unknown experimental factor could not be ruled out. When HLA alleles, especially DR and DQ, strongly co-occurred, TCR associations were difficult to assign to individual alleles. The presence/absence analyses assumed that sequencing depth was roughly uniform across donors, and that assumption may not be true. The cohort was sequenced for TCR beta chains only, and without alpha or paired-chain data the features that could be detected were limited. According to a later analysis, parvovirus B19, influenza, CMV and Epstein-Barr virus appeared linked to several top co-occurrence clusters. In a later analysis, most CMV-associated TCR beta chains were found to appear HLA-restricted, with HLA associations seemingly driven largely by CMV exposure. In a later analysis, HLA-associated TCR beta chains were found to be more clonally expanded and to have lower generation probabilities than equally common non-associated chains. Immune exposure information for the cohort was limited to CMV serostatus. A later genetic analysis reported fewer N-insertions in productive TCRs among donors in an Asian-associated ancestry cluster than the roughly 670-donor mean. The classifier was reported to diagnose cytomegalovirus status with high specificity and sensitivity in both the original and validation cohorts. The sequencing pipeline was judged likely to have produced a cluster of highly shared sequence variants as a technical artifact. The 87-base-pair reads could not distinguish some IMGT-functional V segments, including TRBV6-2 and TRBV6-3, so those segments were excluded. Most TCR sequences were seen in very few donors, while some public TCRs were found in many individuals. A later analysis associated roughly 17,000 TCR beta sequences with specific HLA alleles at a false discovery rate of 0.05. In a later analysis, TCR association rates were found to vary across HLA loci, with the most associated TCRs seen for DRB1 alleles and the fewest for HLA-C alleles. Because counts were too low, 15 or so rarely observed V segments, including chromosome 9 orphons, were excluded from the earlier analysis of 587 of the donors. A further reported finding was that TCR beta sequences accurately predicted the HLA-A and HLA-B alleles for most subjects in the first cohort. In the study, some 160 TCR beta chains were listed as associated with cytomegalovirus. HLA typing was unavailable for some donors at each locus, so association tests used only the typed subset.

Libraries came from the immunoSEQ multiplex PCR assay. A mixture of 60 forward primers for TCR Vbeta segments and 13 reverse primers for TCR Jbeta segments was used in the multiplex PCR. The CDR3 region of rearranged TCR beta genes was amplified from genomic DNA by a multiplex PCR assay. Amplified TCR beta libraries were sequenced as 87-base-pair reads on the Illumina HiSeq System. The paper's data handling went like this. A later analysis tallied 75 million to 95 million unique TCR beta chains across the 666 repertoires, and about 10 million of those chains were shared by two or more donors. To remove PCR and sequencing errors, raw reads were error-corrected and collapsed into unique sequences using a nearest-neighbor algorithm that merged closely related sequences. V, D and J gene segments were assigned by aligning CDR3 sequences to IMGT reference sequences. Each retained sequence needed at least a six-nucleotide match to both a V gene segment and a J gene segment. Rearrangements were classified as productive when the CDR3 lacked stop codons and remained in frame with V and J, and all other rearrangements were classified as non-productive. CDR3 was defined by IMGT convention, running from the second conserved V-encoded cysteine to the conserved J-encoded phenylalanine. The earlier analysis of fewer than 750 of the donors excluded sequences that lacked an unambiguous match to a single V gene segment. In an earlier analysis of several hundred of the donors, V segments were called functional above 56.7% productive rearrangements and were called segregating when the between-donor standard deviation exceeded 5%. A statistical classification framework was built to diagnose cytomegalovirus status from the catalog of TCR beta chain sequences. In a later analysis, V and J genes were assigned by comparing TCR nucleotide sequences against IMGT/GENE-DB human TR gene sequences. In a later analysis, CDR3 sequences and most-parsimonious VDJ recombination scenarios were assigned using the TCRdist pipeline. In a later analysis, each TCR beta chain was defined by its CDR3 amino acid sequence together with its V-gene family, and reads lacking a unique V-gene family were excluded. A later analysis removed nearly 600 highly shared, low-generation-probability nucleotide sequences to deal with suspected cross-contamination and a sequencing artifact. In a later analysis, a clonal expansion index was calculated for each public chain from normalized within-repertoire ranks of inferred template counts. Generation probabilities in a later analysis came from a VDJ recombination model fitted to out-of-frame rearrangements, and those results were checked against IGoR. In a later analysis, hypergeometric tests were used to score TCR-TCR, TCR-HLA and TCR-CMV co-occurrence, with a repertoire-size bias correction applied to TCR pairs. In a later analysis, false discovery rates were estimated by permuting HLA or CMV assignments 20 times. In a later analysis, co-occurring TCRs were grouped using DBSCAN, and TCRdist sequence similarity was added for clustering within HLA-allele-positive subsets. For co-occurrence clustering, repertoires with fewer than 30,000 or more than 120,000 public chains were excluded, along with 5 or 6 repertoires with anomalous nucleotide sharing. TCRdb limited this immuneACCESS table to in-frame rearrangements with V and J called. A share of clones is missing; checked studies link under half to unresolved V genes, and the rest is unexplained. V and J calls and clone size come straight from that table; D and trimming were deduced from the DNA. The sample table holds approximately 110,000 clones. The leading ten clones occupy about 2.2% of the sample.

The CDR3 measures 13 amino acids from cysteine to phenylalanine. Only CDR3 DNA remains: 39 bases, in frame from the first base. V was cut back by 5 bases and J by 8 bases, leaving a gap of 15 bases between them. Per the germline V gene, SGHAT is the CDR1 and FQNNGV is the CDR2. Note on this clone: Its recognized antigen is unknown.

The cohort consisted of hundreds of healthy bone marrow donors. At the time of sampling, every cohort member was nominally healthy, though immune exposures that went unrecorded were likely present. The donor tested CMV seronegative, placing the donor among the 350 to 400 seronegative members of the cohort. A peripheral blood sample was provided by each donor, and peripheral blood mononuclear cells were used for TCR beta sequencing. The Qiagen DNeasy Blood Extraction Kit was used to extract genomic DNA from the blood cell samples. The chain joins TRBV11-2 to TRBJ1-1, with a weak D call of TRBD1 (6 bases match). This receptor was identified in a man aged 40-49 years in good health and CMV-seronegative. The sequencing sample was made of PBMCs. The CDR3: CASSKTQDSEAFF. The sequenced DNA is TGTGCCAGCAGCAAAACCCAGGACAGCGAAGCTTTCTTT. Supplemented by the reference TRBV11-2 and TRBJ1-1 proteins around the CDR3, the complete variable domain is EAGVAQSPRYKIIEKRQSVAFWCNPISGHATLYWYQQILGQGPKLLIQFQNNGVVDDSQLPKDRFSAERLKGVDSTLKIQPAKLEDSAVYLCASSKTQDSEAFFGQGTRLTVV.